The 13 T cell receptor beta chains reported below all come from one sample, sequenced in a study of cytomegalovirus exposure and HLA in healthy donors. PCR was performed using 60 Vbeta and 13 Jbeta primers. TCRdb's table, derived via immunoSEQ multiplex PCR, lists solely in-frame clones and lacks some. The profile shows roughly 230,000 clones, about nine tenths of them singletons. Sequences were obtained from PBMCs. Every receptor here comes from a girl aged 2 to 9 in good health and CMV-seronegative.

J is TRBJ1-3 and V is TRBV6-5, with TRBD1 matching 7 bases. Germline loops: CDR1 MNHEY, CDR2 SVGAGI. Germline trimming cut 6 bases from V and 5 bases from J; bases unmatched to any gene: 10. The CDR3 extends over 15 amino acids. The CDR3 protein is CASRTRQGFRNTIYF. In nucleotides, the CDR3 is TGTGCCAGCAGAACGAGACAGGGATTTAGAAACACCATATATTTT.

The chain employs TRBV10-1 and TRBJ2-3, with 10 bases aligning to TRBD2. V shed 2 bases, J shed 1 base, and the junction held 3 bases outside the gene matches. This CDR3 region has 16 residues. The germline CDR1 and CDR2 sequences are WNHNN and SYGVQD (reference sequence). The CDR3: CASSEGLAGGTDTQYF. The CDR3 nucleotides read TGCGCCAGCAGTGAGGGGCTAGCGGGGGGCACAGATACGCAGTATTTT.

The gene calls are TRBV6-5 and TRBJ2-7, with unresolved D. Germline CDR1 is MNHEY and CDR2 is SVGAGI. The CDR3 length is 14 residues. The V gene lost 5 bases and the J gene lost 4 bases, with 15 bases spanning the gap. For the CDR3, the DNA is TGTGCCAGCAGTCTCGGCGGAGCCCAATACGAGCAGTACTTC. Residues: CASSLGGAQYEQYF.

The rearrangement uses TRBV13 and TRBJ2-3, with 10 bases matching TRBD2. The CDR3 runs to 15 residues. V shed 5 bases and J 4 bases; nucleotides not matched to a gene: 6. CDR1 PRHDT and CDR2 FYEKMQ come from the germline V gene (reference sequence). The CDR3 protein is CASSTTSGWSDTQYF. The CDR3 region has the DNA TGTGCCAGCAGCACGACTAGCGGGTGGTCAGATACGCAGTATTTT.

The chain employs TRBV29-1 and TRBJ1-3; D is unclear. The germline V and J ends were trimmed by 2 bases and 0 bases, with 5 bases remaining between them. The V gene's germline CDR1 is SQVTM and CDR2 ANQGSEA. CDR3 length equals 13 residues. In DNA form, the CDR3 reads TGCAGCGTTGAACGGGACTCTGGAAACACCATATATTTT. Residues: CSVERDSGNTIYF.

The V call is TRBV6-1, the J call TRBJ1-4; the match to TRBD1 covers 7 bases. V trimming: 4 bases; J trimming: 4 bases; junction bases outside the gene matches: 6. Germline CDR1 reads MNHNS; CDR2 reads SASEGT. The length of the CDR3 is 15 residues. The CDR3 sequence: CASSALTGYNEKLFF. The CDR3 DNA reads TGTGCCAGCAGTGCACTGACAGGGTATAATGAAAAACTGTTTTTT.

As for this clone: The same CDR3 can be traced to other DNA sequences in this sample. The chain joins TRBV15 to TRBJ1-1; TRBD1 is a possible D gene (6 bases). V was clipped by 0 bases and J by 4 bases, with 6 bases between them. Germline-derived CDR1 and CDR2 are LNHNV and YYDKDF (reference sequence). CDR3 length: 13 amino acids. The CDR3 DNA reads TGTGCCACCAGCAGAGACAGGGGCACTGAAGCTTTCTTT. Its protein product is CATSRDRGTEAFF.

The chain is built from TRBV7-9 and TRBJ2-7; D remains ambiguous. Trimming pared 1 base from V and 0 bases from J, leaving 16 bases between. From germline, CDR1 is SEHNR and CDR2 FQNEAQ (reference sequence). The CDR3 runs 17 residues. The CDR3 is CASSLGPSSESSYEQYF. CDR3 DNA: TGTGCCAGCAGCTTAGGCCCCTCGAGCGAAAGCTCCTACGAGCAGTACTTC.

The V and J genes are TRBV5-1 and TRBJ1-1; 7 positions match TRBD1. V lost 2 bases to trimming and J lost 4 bases; unmatched junction nucleotides: 5. Germline CDR1 SGHRS, CDR2 YFSETQ. The CDR3 contains 14 residues. CDR3 nucleotides: TGCGCCAGCAGCTTCACAGGGGAGCGCACTGAAGCTTTCTTT. It codes for CASSFTGERTEAFF.

V usage is TRBV19 and J usage is TRBJ2-6, with 9 bases aligning to TRBD1. The CDR3 is made up of 15 amino acids. V was pared by 7 bases and J by 4 bases, with 5 bases of the junction left unmatched. Germline CDR1 is LNHDA and CDR2 is SQIVND (reference sequence). The CDR3 here is CASTPQGAGANVLTF. The CDR3, as DNA: TGTGCCAGTACCCCACAGGGGGCCGGGGCCAACGTCCTGACTTTC.

This clone was detected once. This rearrangement joins TRBV19 to TRBJ2-3, with TRBD2 matching 10 bases. CDR1 and CDR2 from the germline V gene are LNHDA and SQIVND (reference sequence). Losses at the gene ends were 4 bases for V and 5 bases for J; bases not matched to a gene: 9. This CDR3 comprises 16 residues. CDR3 in DNA: TGTGCCAGTAGTACCAGGACTAGCGGTCCTCGAGATACGCAGTATTTT. Protein: CASSTRTSGPRDTQYF.

This chain uses TRBV27 with TRBJ1-6; tentative D call: TRBD1 (6 bases). Per germline, CDR1 MNHEY and CDR2 SMNVEV (reference sequence). Between the trimmed V and J ends, which lost 7 bases and 0 bases, there was a span of 13 bases. This CDR3 region has 16 residues. CDR3 sequence reads: CASTPDRYSYNSPLHF. The CDR3 coding sequence is TGTGCCAGCACCCCGGACAGATACTCCTATAATTCACCCCTCCACTTT.

CDR3 in amino acids: CASSLGQGEYTGELFF. The CDR3 bases are TGTGCCAGCAGCTTAGGCCAGGGGGAGTACACCGGGGAGCTGTTTTTT. V and J are TRBV7-6 and TRBJ2-2, with 7 nucleotides matching TRBD1. Looked up from germline, CDR1 is SGHVS and CDR2 is FNYEAQ. The CDR3 has 16 amino acids. V shed 1 base, J shed 3 bases, and the junction held 5 bases outside the gene matches.